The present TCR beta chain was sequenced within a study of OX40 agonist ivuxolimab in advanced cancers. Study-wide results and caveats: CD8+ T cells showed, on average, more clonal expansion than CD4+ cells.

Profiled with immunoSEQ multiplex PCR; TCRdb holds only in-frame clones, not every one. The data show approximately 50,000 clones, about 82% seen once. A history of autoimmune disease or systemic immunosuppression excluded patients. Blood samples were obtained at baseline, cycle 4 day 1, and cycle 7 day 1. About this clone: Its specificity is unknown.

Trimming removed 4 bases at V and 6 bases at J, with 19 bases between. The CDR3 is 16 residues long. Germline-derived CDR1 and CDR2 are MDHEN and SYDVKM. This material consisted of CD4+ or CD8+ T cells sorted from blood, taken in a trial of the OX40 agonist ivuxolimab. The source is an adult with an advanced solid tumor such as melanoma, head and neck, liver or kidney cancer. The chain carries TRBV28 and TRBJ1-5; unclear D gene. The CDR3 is CASSSSSFLEGQPQHF. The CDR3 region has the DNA TGTGCCAGCAGTTCGTCGAGTTTCCTCGAGGGTCAGCCCCAGCATTTT.